This T cell receptor beta chain derives from a study of Ad26.COV2.S vaccination and SARS-CoV-2 variants. The treatment is: 15 to 20 received Ad26.COV2.S at low or high dose, single or two shots; about 5 received placebo; per-sample allocation not given. The samples date from day 63 after the first vaccine or placebo injection. Concerning this clone: Antigen: not known.

Study results and limitations: People given the vaccine had a wider spike-specific TCR breadth than placebo recipients did. Non-spike TCR breadth showed similarity between vaccine and placebo recipients. From the TCR breadth and depth analyses, total T cell responses may have been underestimated. It was reported that spike-specific CD8+ and CD4+ T cell responses were substantially broad after vaccination.

Germline V gene lookup returns CDR1 SQVTM and CDR2 ANQGSEA. After removal of 4 bases from V and 5 bases from J, the junction contained 3 bases not matched to a gene. This CDR3 is 13 amino acids long. Data came from immunoSEQ multiplex PCR; TCRdb stores just in-frame clones and leaves some out. The sample shows roughly 300,000 clones, approximately 86% of them seen only once. The origin of this receptor is a person between 18 and 65 years old who received the Ad26.COV2.S COVID-19 vaccine or a placebo. The starting material was peripheral blood, obtained in a trial of Ad26.COV2.S vaccine versus placebo. The V call is TRBV29-1, the J call TRBJ1-5; the match to TRBD1 covers 9 bases. The CDR3 sequence: CSVAQGAYQPQHF. For the CDR3, the DNA is TGCAGCGTTGCACAGGGGGCATATCAGCCCCAGCATTTT.